The next 13 T cell receptor beta chains were all read from a single sample in a study of OX40 agonist ivuxolimab in advanced cancers. Only in-frame clones appear in the TCRdb table, and some are missing; sequencing was by immunoSEQ multiplex PCR. This table holds some 40,000 clones, roughly 90% found once. Source: CD4+ or CD8+ T cells sorted from blood, taken in a trial of the OX40 agonist ivuxolimab. Receptors were obtained from an adult with an advanced solid tumor such as melanoma, head and neck, liver or kidney cancer.

The V call is TRBV23-1, the J call TRBJ1-1; tentatively, D is TRBD1 (5 bases). TRBV23-1 is an open reading frame whose function is uncertain. Trimming stripped 8 bases from V and 1 base from J, with 14 bases between. The CDR3 has 14 residues. The CDR3 region has the DNA TGCGCCAGCGGTAAGGCAGGGACGAACACTGAAGCTTTCTTT. This translates into CASGKAGTNTEAFF.

The chain carries TRBV9 and TRBJ2-3; TRBD2 matches at 7 bases. The CDR3 loop spans 15 amino acids. Germline lookup yields CDR1 SGDLS and CDR2 YYNGEE. V lost 2 bases and J lost 5; bases outside the gene matches: 8. The CDR3 loop is CASSVYREVGDTQYF. In nucleotides, the CDR3 is TGTGCCAGCAGCGTCTATCGGGAGGTTGGAGATACGCAGTATTTT.

In nucleotides, the CDR3 is TGTGCCAGCTACACCACCGGGGAGCTGTTTTTT. This gives the protein CASYTTGELFF. V is TRBV6-5 and J is TRBJ2-2; D is unclear. Trimming shortened V by 8 bases and J by 4 bases, and 5 bases separated the two germline ends. Looked up from germline, CDR1 is MNHEY and CDR2 is SVGAGI. The CDR3 runs 11 residues.

This clone has more than one count but fewer than ten. The chain couples TRBV5-6 to TRBJ2-7; 10 nucleotides line up with TRBD1. With V trimmed by 0 bases and J by 7 bases, 10 bases remained unmatched. CDR1 is SGHDT and CDR2 is YYEEEE in the germline V gene. This CDR3 has 16 residues. CDR3 bases: TGTGCCAGCAGCTTGGGGGCTGGACAGGGGGTTTGGGAGCAGTACTTC. Translated: CASSLGAGQGVWEQYF.

The chain recombines TRBV10-2 with TRBJ2-2; 11 nucleotides agree with TRBD2. From germline, CDR1 is WSHSY and CDR2 SAAADI. This CDR3 is built from 17 residues. Losses at the gene ends were 4 bases for V and 2 bases for J; bases not matched to a gene: 6. The DNA for the CDR3 is TGCGCCAGCAGTGGGGGACTAGCGGAACCAAACACCGGGGAGCTGTTTTTT. This codes for CASSGGLAEPNTGELFF.

The CDR3: CSGGQGKALNTGELFF. DNA of the CDR3: TGCAGCGGCGGACAGGGCAAAGCCTTGAACACCGGGGAGCTGTTTTTT. This chain connects TRBV29-1 to TRBJ2-2; 8 bases align to TRBD1. This CDR3 region has 16 residues. The junction had 11 bases not matched to a gene; V was cut back by 7 bases and J by 1 base. The germline gives CDR1 SQVTM, CDR2 ANQGSEA.

For the CDR3, the DNA is TGTGCCAGCAGTGATGGGATCACAGGGGGAGATACGCAGTATTTT. Amino acid sequence: CASSDGITGGDTQYF. This chain uses TRBV2 with TRBJ2-3, with TRBD1 identical over 8 bases. V trimming: 3 bases; J trimming: 5 bases; junction bases outside the gene matches: 7. Germline values: CDR1 SNHLY, CDR2 FYNNEI. The CDR3 runs to 15 residues.

The V and J genes are TRBV5-1 and TRBJ2-7, with 10 positions matching TRBD1. After removal of 4 bases from V and 3 bases from J, the junction contained 4 bases not matched to a gene. CDR1 is SGHRS, CDR2 YFSETQ, per germline. This CDR3 spans 14 amino acids. In nucleotides, the CDR3 is TGCGCCAGCAGCAGGGGGACAGGGGACTACGAGCAGTACTTC. This gives the protein CASSRGTGDYEQYF.

The genes are TRBV28 and TRBJ2-7; no definite D call. Per germline, CDR1 MDHEN and CDR2 SYDVKM. The V and J ends lost 5 bases and 0 bases respectively, with 17 bases between them. This CDR3 is 16 amino acids long. CDR3 sequence (DNA): TGTGCCAGCAGTACCGCCGTGTTAAGGTACTCCTACGAGCAGTACTTC. Translating it yields CASSTAVLRYSYEQYF.

This chain uses TRBV30 with TRBJ2-7; TRBD1 aligns across 9 bases. This CDR3 is 15 amino acids long. The V and J ends lost 0 bases and 4 bases, in that order; junction bases with no gene match: 7. Germline CDR1 reads GTSNPN; CDR2 reads SVGIG (reference sequence). In nucleotides, the CDR3 is TGTGCCTGGAGTGTAGGGACAGGGATTCTGTACGAGCAGTACTTC. Amino acids: CAWSVGTGILYEQYF.

The CDR3 loop reads CASSYTREGNEQFF. The CDR3 DNA follows: TGTGCCAGCAGTTACACACGGGAGGGGAATGAGCAGTTCTTC. The chain couples TRBV6-6 to TRBJ2-1; 8 bases map to TRBD2. Losses at the gene ends were 2 bases for V and 7 bases for J; bases not matched to a gene: 4. From germline, CDR1 is MNHNY and CDR2 SVGAGI (reference sequence). The length of the CDR3 is 14 residues.

This clone is a singleton in its sample. Different DNA sequences within this sample yield the same CDR3. This chain links TRBV18 with TRBJ2-7; 7 nucleotides match TRBD1. CDR3 length: 14 residues. After removal of 3 bases from V and 2 bases from J, the junction contained 4 bases not matched to a gene. Germline CDR1 is KGHSH and CDR2 is LQKENI. The CDR3 region is CASSPRDRTYEQYF. CDR3 coding DNA: TGTGCCAGCTCACCCCGGGACAGAACCTACGAGCAGTACTTC.

This chain links TRBV29-1 with TRBJ2-1, with D tentatively TRBD1 or TRBD2 (5 bases each). Germline CDR1 and CDR2: SQVTM and ANQGSEA. CDR3 length: 10 amino acids. The V and J ends lost 3 bases and 10 bases respectively, with 7 bases between them. As DNA, the CDR3 is TGCAGCGTTGAGTGGGGGGAGCAGTTCTTC. This encodes CSVEWGEQFF.